Each of the 18 T cell receptor beta chains below was sequenced from the same sample in a study of early T cells in non-severe SARS-CoV-2 infection. Using its own MiXCR run on the 5' RACE reads, TCRdb lists one record per CDR3 protein. The data show some 77,000 distinct CDR3 sequences, around 5% seen once. The specimen comprised whole blood, sampled at baseline. The receptors derive from an adult who was a healthcare worker with PCR-confirmed SARS-CoV-2 infection or an uninfected control (not recorded which).

The table lists this clonotype with many counts. This chain uses TRBV10-3 with TRBJ2-5; the D is unclear. The V and J ends lost 0 bases and 4 bases respectively, with 3 bases between them. Germline V gene lookup returns CDR1 ENHRY and CDR2 SYGVKD. The CDR3 sequence is 12 residues long. CDR3 in DNA: TGTGCCATCAGTGAGTCTCGAGAGACCCAGTACTTC. It translates to CAISESRETQYF.

J is TRBJ1-6 and V is TRBV27, with D possibly being TRBD1 (6 bases). Trimming took off 5 bases at V and 12 bases at J, with 11 bases between the two ends. Germline V lookup: CDR1 MNHEY, CDR2 SMNVEV (reference sequence). The CDR3 length is 12 residues. The CDR3 DNA reads TGTGCCAGCAGTCCCCAGGGGAAACCCCTCCACTTT. It encodes CASSPQGKPLHF.

In its sample, this clonotype was seen many times. This chain uses TRBV19 with TRBJ1-4; D is unclear. Trimming pared 2 bases from V and 0 bases from J, leaving 7 bases between. The CDR3 is 15 amino acids. Germline V gene lookup returns CDR1 LNHDA and CDR2 SQIVND (reference sequence). The CDR3 loop is CASSIRIATNEKLFF. CDR3 DNA sequence: TGTGCCAGTAGTATACGCATTGCAACTAATGAAAAACTGTTTTTT. Combining the CDR3 with reference TRBV19 and TRBJ1-4 gives the whole variable domain DGGITQSPKYLFRKEGQNVTLSCEQNLNHDAMYWYRQDPGQGLRLIYYSQIVNDFQKGDIAEGYSVSREKKESFPLTVTSAQKNPTAFYLCASSIRIATNEKLFFGSGTQLSVL.

The CDR3 region is CASSERAGVTDTQYF. In DNA, the CDR3 is TGTGCCAGCAGTGAGAGGGCGGGAGTCACAGATACGCAGTATTTT. This sequence joins TRBV2 and TRBJ2-3; TRBD2 matches at 7 bases. Germline trimming cut 3 bases from V and 2 bases from J; bases unmatched to any gene: 5. This CDR3 is 15 amino acids long. From germline, CDR1 is SNHLY and CDR2 FYNNEI.

The chain uses TRBV5-4 and TRBJ1-6; 8 bases agree with TRBD1. Trimming removed 5 bases from V and 8 bases from J; junction bases left unmatched: 15. Germline V gene lookup returns CDR1 SGHNT and CDR2 YYREEE (reference sequence). The CDR3 covers 17 residues. The CDR3: CASSGGGGQGLYSPLHF. CDR3 DNA sequence: TGTGCCAGCAGTGGGGGTGGCGGACAGGGATTATATTCACCCCTCCACTTT.

The sample holds many counts of this clonotype. The chain recombines TRBV19 with TRBJ2-2; 7 positions match TRBD2. The V gene end was trimmed by 7 bases and the J gene end by 5 bases; junction bases not matched to a gene: 7. Germline CDR1 and CDR2: LNHDA and SQIVND (reference sequence). This CDR3 spans 14 amino acids. The CDR3 region has the DNA TGTGCCAGTACCATTGGGGGGGTGACCGGGGAGCTGTTTTTT. Protein product: CASTIGGVTGELFF.

The chain recombines TRBV7-6 with TRBJ2-3; D is undetermined. CDR1 SGHVS and CDR2 FNYEAQ come from the germline V gene. CDR3 size: 12 residues. V was clipped by 4 bases and J by 4 bases, with 6 bases between them. The CDR3 DNA sequence: TGTGCCAGCAGCTCGATCTCAGATACGCAGTATTTT. This gives the protein CASSSISDTQYF.

This clonotype has a count of ten or more. The J gene is TRBJ1-2, the V gene TRBV25-1; TRBD1 is a possible D gene (6 bases). Trimming took 5 bases from V and 2 from J, leaving 15 bases between them. Germline CDR1 MGHDK, CDR2 SYGVNS. This CDR3 region has 15 residues. The CDR3 here is CASSPRGAVNYGYTF. The CDR3 region has the DNA TGTGCCAGCAGTCCGCGGGGGGCGGTGAACTATGGCTACACCTTC.

This clonotype was detected many times. V usage is TRBV20-1 and J usage is TRBJ1-1, with 7 bases that match TRBD1. CDR1 and CDR2 from the germline V gene are DFQATT and SNEGSKA (reference sequence). The CDR3 runs 16 residues. V lost 3 bases to trimming and J lost 0 bases; unmatched junction nucleotides: 10. The CDR3 DNA is TGCAGTGCTAGTATGGAGGGGGCGAGGATGAACACTGAAGCTTTCTTT. It specifies CSASMEGARMNTEAFF.

The V gene is TRBV6-2 or TRBV6-3, the J gene TRBJ2-7, with a tentative D call TRBD1 (6 bases). V shed 7 bases and J shed 4 bases, with 11 bases lying between them. CDR1 MNHEY and CDR2 SVGEGT come from the germline V gene. The length of the CDR3 is 12 residues. The CDR3 loop reads CASNRAAYEQYF. CDR3 DNA sequence: TGTGCCAGCAACAGGGCCGCGTACGAGCAGTACTTC.

In this sample, this clonotype turned up a few times. CDR3 in DNA: TGCAGCGCCAGAAGGGACGGGAACACTGAAGCTTTCTTT. This codes for CSARRDGNTEAFF. The chain uses TRBV29-1 and TRBJ1-1; possibly TRBD1 for D (5 bases). CDR1 and CDR2 from the germline V gene are SQVTM and ANQGSEA. The germline V and J ends were trimmed by 7 bases and 1 base, with 13 bases remaining between them. The CDR3 has 13 residues.

This clonotype was picked up many times. The J gene is TRBJ2-1, the V gene TRBV6-1, with D maybe TRBD1 (6 bases). The CDR3 contains 14 residues. The V gene lost 6 bases and the J gene lost 2 bases, with 11 bases spanning the gap. CDR1 MNHNS and CDR2 SASEGT come from the germline V gene. Here the CDR3 reads CASRGTGPYNEQFF. The CDR3, as DNA: TGTGCCAGCAGAGGAACAGGGCCCTACAATGAGCAGTTCTTC.

This clonotype was observed many times. Here the CDR3 reads CAWSVNGGNTIYF. The DNA for the CDR3 is TGTGCCTGGAGTGTAAACGGAGGAAACACCATATATTTT. The V gene is TRBV30, the J gene TRBJ1-3; D ambiguous. There are 13 residues in the CDR3. The germline CDR1 and CDR2 sequences are GTSNPN and SVGIG (reference sequence). Trimming pared 0 bases from V and 4 bases from J, leaving 7 bases between.

This clonotype was picked up many times. The V and J genes are TRBV29-1 and TRBJ1-2; D might be TRBD1 (6 bases). Germline V lookup: CDR1 SQVTM, CDR2 ANQGSEA. With 0 bases removed from V and 6 bases from J, the gap between germline ends came to 20 bases. The CDR3 sequence is 16 residues long. CDR3 residues: CSVEEGAVWRGDGYTF. Here the CDR3 DNA reads TGCAGCGTTGAAGAGGGGGCGGTGTGGCGTGGCGATGGCTACACCTTC. Variable domain in full (rest from reference TRBV29-1 and TRBJ1-2): SAVISQKPSRDICQRGTSLTIQCQVDSQVTMMFWYRQQPGQSLTLIATANQGSEATYESGFVIDKFPISRPNLTFSTLTVSNMSPEDSSIYLCSVEEGAVWRGDGYTFGSGTRLTVV.

This clonotype was seen repeatedly, ten times or more. The CDR3 here is CSVDSAGGANTEAFF. The DNA of the CDR3 is TGCAGCGTTGATAGTGCCGGGGGGGCGAACACTGAAGCTTTCTTT. The chain links TRBV29-1 to TRBJ1-1, with TRBD1 as a possible D gene (6 bases). This CDR3 has 15 residues. Germline V lookup: CDR1 SQVTM, CDR2 ANQGSEA. V gave up 3 bases and J gave up 1 base, with 15 bases separating them.

The V gene is TRBV4-1, the J gene TRBJ1-1, with D maybe TRBD1 (5 bases). Between the trimmed V and J ends, which lost 0 bases and 5 bases, there was a span of 13 bases. CDR3 length: 15 amino acids. The germline CDR1 and CDR2 sequences are MGHRA and YSYEKL. The CDR3 sequence: CASSQDRGRRTEAFF. CDR3 coding DNA: TGCGCCAGCAGCCAAGATAGGGGACGAAGGACTGAAGCTTTCTTT.

The sample holds a few counts of this clonotype. V is TRBV7-9 and J is TRBJ2-7, with unresolved D. Between the trimmed V and J ends, which lost 5 bases and 3 bases, there was a span of 14 bases. The germline CDR1 and CDR2 sequences are SEHNR and FQNEAQ (reference sequence). This CDR3 has 14 residues. The CDR3 coding sequence is TGTGCCAGCAGCCCCCCGGGCGTTCTCTACGAGCAGTACTTC. This sequence encodes CASSPPGVLYEQYF. Looking up the rest from reference TRBV7-9 and TRBJ2-7 gives the full variable domain: DTGVSQNPRHKITKRGQNVTFRCDPISEHNRLYWYRQTLGQGPEFLTYFQNEAQLEKSRLLSDRFSAERPKGSFSTLEIQRTEQGDSAMYLCASSPPGVLYEQYFGPGTRLTVT.

Ten or more counts support this clonotype. V usage is TRBV7-9 and J usage is TRBJ2-1; TRBD2 might be the D (5 bases). V gave up 10 bases and J gave up 0 bases, with 10 bases separating them. Germline lookup yields CDR1 SEHNR and CDR2 FQNEAQ (reference sequence). There are 13 residues in the CDR3. The DNA of the CDR3 is TGTGCCATCCCAGCGGTCTCCTACAATGAGCAGTTCTTC. Encoded protein: CAIPAVSYNEQFF. The complete variable domain, with remaining parts taken from reference TRBV7-9 and TRBJ2-1, reads DTGVSQNPRHKITKRGQNVTFRCDPISEHNRLYWYRQTLGQGPEFLTYFQNEAQLEKSRLLSDRFSAERPKGSFSTLEIQRTEQGDSAMYLCAIPAVSYNEQFFGPGTRLTVL.